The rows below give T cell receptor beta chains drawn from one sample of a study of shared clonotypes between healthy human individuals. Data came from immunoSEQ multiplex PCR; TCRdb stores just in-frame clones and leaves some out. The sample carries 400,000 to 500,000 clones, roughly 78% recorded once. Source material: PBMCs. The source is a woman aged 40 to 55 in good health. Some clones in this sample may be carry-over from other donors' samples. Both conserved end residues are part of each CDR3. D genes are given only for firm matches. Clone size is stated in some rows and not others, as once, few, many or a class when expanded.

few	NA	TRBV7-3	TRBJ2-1	CASSSKRANNEQFF	TGTGCCAGCAGCTCGAAGCGGGCTAACAATGAGCAGTTCTTC
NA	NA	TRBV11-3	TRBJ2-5	CASSPGGATQETQYF	TGTGCCAGCAGCCCCGGTGGAGCAACCCAAGAGACCCAGTACTTC
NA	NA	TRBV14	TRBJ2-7	CASSQLSSPYEQYF	TGTGCCAGCAGCCAACTCTCTTCCCCCTACGAGCAGTACTTC
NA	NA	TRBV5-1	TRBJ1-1	CASSSRRNTEAFF	TGCGCCAGCAGCTCAAGACGGAACACTGAAGCTTTCTTT
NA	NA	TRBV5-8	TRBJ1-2	CASSFSGNYGYTF	TGTGCCAGCAGCTTTTCAGGGAACTATGGCTACACCTTC
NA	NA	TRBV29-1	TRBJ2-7	CSVPGASDEQYF	TGCAGCGTTCCGGGGGCGTCCGACGAGCAGTACTTC
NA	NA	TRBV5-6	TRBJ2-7	CASSFGRTYEQYF	TGTGCCAGCAGCTTCGGAAGGACCTACGAGCAGTACTTC
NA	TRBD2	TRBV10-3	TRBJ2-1	CAISESRSGRALNEQFF	TGTGCCATCAGTGAGTCCCGTAGCGGGAGGGCCCTCAATGAGCAGTTCTTC
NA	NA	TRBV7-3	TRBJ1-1	CASSPVAGDEAFF	TGTGCCAGCAGCCCAGTGGCAGGCGATGAAGCTTTCTTT
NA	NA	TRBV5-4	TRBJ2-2	CASSRGTMNTGELFF	TGTGCCAGCAGCCGGGGGACAATGAACACCGGGGAGCTGTTTTTT
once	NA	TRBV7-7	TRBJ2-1	CASSLVAGNEQFF	TGTGCTAGCAGCTTAGTTGCGGGCAATGAGCAGTTCTTC
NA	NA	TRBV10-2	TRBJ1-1	CASSREALTEAFF	TGCGCCAGCAGCCGGGAGGCGTTGACTGAAGCTTTCTTT
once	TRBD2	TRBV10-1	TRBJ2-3	CASSGTSNTDTQYF	TGCGCCAGCAGCGGGACTAGCAACACAGATACGCAGTATTTT
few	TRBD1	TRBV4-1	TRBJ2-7	CASSQWNRGRSEQYF	TGCGCCAGCAGCCAATGGAACAGGGGGCGGAGCGAGCAGTACTTC
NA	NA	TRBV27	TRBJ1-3	CASSLHSGSGNTIYF	TGTGCCAGCAGTTTACATTCAGGGTCTGGAAACACCATATATTTT
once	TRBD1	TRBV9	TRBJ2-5	CASSARQGGIQETQYF	TGTGCCAGCAGCGCCAGACAGGGGGGCATACAAGAGACCCAGTACTTC
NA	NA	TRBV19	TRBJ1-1	CASKGGWYTEAFF	TGTGCCAGTAAAGGGGGTTGGTACACTGAAGCTTTCTTT
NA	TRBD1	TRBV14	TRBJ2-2	CASSHLGQGNTGELFF	TGTGCCAGCAGCCACCTGGGACAGGGGAACACCGGGGAGCTGTTTTTT
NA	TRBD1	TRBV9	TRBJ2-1	CASSVRDREQFF	TGTGCCAGCAGCGTTCGGGACAGGGAGCAGTTCTTC
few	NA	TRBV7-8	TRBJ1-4	CASSGNEKLFF	TGTGCCAGCAGCGGTAATGAAAAACTGTTTTTT
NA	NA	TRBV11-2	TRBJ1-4	CASSLELSSTNEKLFF	TGTGCCAGCAGCTTAGAGTTGTCATCAACTAATGAAAAACTGTTTTTT
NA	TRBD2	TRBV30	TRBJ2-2	CAWSVQRGGELFF	TGTGCCTGGAGTGTACAGCGGGGCGGGGAGCTGTTTTTT
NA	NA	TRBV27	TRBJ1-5	CASTPFGRGGQPQHF	TGTGCCAGCACCCCATTCGGGCGAGGGGGTCAGCCCCAGCATTTT
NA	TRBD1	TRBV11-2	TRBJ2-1	CASSPQGADYNEQFF	TGTGCCAGCAGCCCCCAGGGGGCTGACTACAATGAGCAGTTCTTC
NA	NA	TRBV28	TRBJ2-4	CASNLGYRGTREAKNIQYF	TGTGCCAGCAACCTGGGGTACAGGGGGACTAGGGAGGCCAAAAACATTCAGTACTTC
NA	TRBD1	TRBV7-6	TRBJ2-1	CASSLQDRISYNEQFF	TGTGCCAGCAGCTTACAGGACAGGATCTCCTACAATGAGCAGTTCTTC
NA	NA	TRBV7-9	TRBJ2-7	CASSLQQYEQYF	TGTGCCAGCAGCCTACAGCAATACGAGCAGTACTTC
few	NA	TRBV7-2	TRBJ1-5	CASSSTLSGHQPQHF	TGTGCCAGCAGCTCGACATTGTCAGGCCATCAGCCCCAGCATTTT
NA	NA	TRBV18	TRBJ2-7	CASSSLSKGYEQYF	TGTGCCAGCTCTTCTCTAAGCAAGGGCTACGAGCAGTACTTC
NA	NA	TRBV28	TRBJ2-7	CASSPPTPDSYEQYF	TGTGCCAGCAGCCCACCCACTCCGGACTCCTACGAGCAGTACTTC
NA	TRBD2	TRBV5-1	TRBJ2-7	CASSLGTSGYYEQYF	TGCGCCAGCAGCTTGGGGACTAGCGGGTACTACGAGCAGTACTTC
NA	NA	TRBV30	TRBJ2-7	CAWSPSPGARYYEQYF	TGTGCCTGGAGTCCAAGTCCCGGGGCTCGATACTACGAGCAGTACTTC
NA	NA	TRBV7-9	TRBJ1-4	CASSRAGINEKLFF	TGTGCCAGCAGCCGAGCGGGGATTAATGAAAAACTGTTTTTT
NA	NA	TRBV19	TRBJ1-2	CASSITGTNYGYTF	TGTGCCAGTAGTATAACGGGAACTAACTATGGCTACACCTTC
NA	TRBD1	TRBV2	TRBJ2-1	CASSEAQGDSEQFF	TGTGCCAGCAGTGAAGCGCAAGGGGACAGTGAGCAGTTCTTC
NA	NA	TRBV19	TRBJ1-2	CASKKQGNPPGYTF	TGTGCCAGTAAAAAACAGGGTAACCCCCCTGGCTACACCTTC
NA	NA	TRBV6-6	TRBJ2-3	CASSPPGATDTQYF	TGTGCCAGCAGTCCCCCGGGAGCCACAGATACGCAGTATTTT
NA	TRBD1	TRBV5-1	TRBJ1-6	CASSTGTENSPLHF	TGCGCCAGCAGCACCGGGACAGAGAATTCACCCCTCCACTTT
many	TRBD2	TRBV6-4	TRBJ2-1	CASSDSGTSGNSEQFF	TGTGCCAGCAGTGACTCGGGAACTAGCGGGAACAGTGAGCAGTTCTTC
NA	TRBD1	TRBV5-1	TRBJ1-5	CASSPGTGNQPQHF	TGCGCCAGCAGCCCGGGGACAGGGAATCAGCCCCAGCATTTT
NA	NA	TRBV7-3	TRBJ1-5	CASSLEGQPQHF	TGTGCCAGCAGCTTAGAGGGTCAGCCCCAGCATTTT
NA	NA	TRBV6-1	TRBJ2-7	CATRTVSYEQYF	TGTGCCACCCGGACAGTCTCCTACGAGCAGTACTTC
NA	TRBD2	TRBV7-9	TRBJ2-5	CASSLGTSGRSETQYF	TGTGCCAGCAGCTTAGGGACTAGCGGGAGGTCAGAGACCCAGTACTTC
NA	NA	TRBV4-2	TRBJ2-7	CASSQDLQTDYEQYF	TGTGCCAGCAGCCAAGATTTGCAGACGGACTACGAGCAGTACTTC
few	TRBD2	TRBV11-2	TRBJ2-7	CASSSGLLQYF	TGTGCCAGCAGCTCGGGACTATTGCAGTACTTC
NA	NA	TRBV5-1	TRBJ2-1	CASSLEVGVRDEQFF	TGCGCCAGCAGCTTGGAGGTGGGTGTCAGGGATGAGCAGTTCTTC
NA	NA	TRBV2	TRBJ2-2	CASSESTTNTGELFF	TGTGCCAGCAGTGAATCTACAACGAACACCGGGGAGCTGTTTTTT
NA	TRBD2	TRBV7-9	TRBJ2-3	CASSPGLAGVADTQYF	TGTGCCAGCAGCCCTGGACTAGCGGGAGTGGCAGATACGCAGTATTTT
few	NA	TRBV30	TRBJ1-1	CAWSRRRDTEAFF	TGTGCCTGGAGTCGTCGCAGGGACACTGAAGCTTTCTTT
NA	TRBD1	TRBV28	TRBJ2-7	CASSPMDRDEQYF	TGTGCCAGCAGTCCCATGGACAGGGACGAGCAGTACTTC
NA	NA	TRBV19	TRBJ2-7	CASTPPGSSTYEQYF	TGTGCCAGTACCCCCCCAGGGTCGTCTACCTACGAGCAGTACTTC
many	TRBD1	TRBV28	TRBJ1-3	CASSSPHQQGGNTIYF	TGTGCCAGCAGCTCGCCCCACCAACAGGGGGGAAACACCATATATTTT